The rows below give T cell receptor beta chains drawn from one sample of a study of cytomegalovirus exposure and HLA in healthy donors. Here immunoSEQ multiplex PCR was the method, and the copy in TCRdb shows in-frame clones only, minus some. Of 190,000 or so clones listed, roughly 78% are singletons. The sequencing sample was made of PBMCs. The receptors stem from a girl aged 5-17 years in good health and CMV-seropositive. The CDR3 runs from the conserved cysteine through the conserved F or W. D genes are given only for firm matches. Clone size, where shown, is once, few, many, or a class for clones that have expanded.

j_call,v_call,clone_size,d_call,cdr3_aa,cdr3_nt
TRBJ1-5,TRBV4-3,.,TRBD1,CASSQSGTGGNQPQHF,TGCGCCAGCAGCCAGTCCGGGACAGGGGGAAATCAGCCCCAGCATTTT
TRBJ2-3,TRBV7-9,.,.,CASSRLVPDTQYF,TGTGCCAGCAGCCGACTAGTCCCAGATACGCAGTATTTT
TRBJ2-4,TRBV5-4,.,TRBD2,CASSKQTSGGAEF,TGTGCCAGCAGCAAACAGACTAGCGGGGGGGCGGAGTTC
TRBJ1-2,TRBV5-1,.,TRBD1,CASSSGTGGYGYTF,TGCGCCAGCAGCTCTGGGACAGGGGGGTATGGCTACACCTTC
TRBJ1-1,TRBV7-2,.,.,CASSLERVAFF,TGTGCCAGCAGCTTAGAGAGGGTTGCTTTCTTT
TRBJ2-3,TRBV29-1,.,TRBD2,CSVFLIAGGQPDTQYF,TGCAGCGTTTTTTTGATCGCGGGGGGGCAGCCAGATACGCAGTATTTT
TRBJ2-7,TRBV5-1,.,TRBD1,CASSLARGQGSYEQYF,TGCGCCAGCAGCTTGGCCCGGGGACAGGGTTCCTACGAGCAGTACTTC
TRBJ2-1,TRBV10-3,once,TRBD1,CAISDYRGTGNEQFF,TGTGCCATCAGTGACTACAGGGGCACGGGCAATGAGCAGTTCTTC
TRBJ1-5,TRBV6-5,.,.,CACRGGDQPQHF,TGTGCCTGTCGAGGAGGGGATCAGCCCCAGCATTTT
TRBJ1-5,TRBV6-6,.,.,CASSYSVGGVEHF,TGTGCCAGCAGTTACTCAGTGGGGGGGGTCGAGCATTTT
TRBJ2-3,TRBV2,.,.,CASCQTPQGTDTQYF,TGTGCCAGCTGCCAGACCCCACAGGGCACAGATACGCAGTATTTT
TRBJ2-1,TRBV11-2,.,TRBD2,CASRRASGDYNEQFF,TGTGCCAGCCGCCGGGCTAGCGGGGATTACAATGAGCAGTTCTTC
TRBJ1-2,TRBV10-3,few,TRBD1,CAIGTGDYGYTF,TGTGCCATCGGCACAGGGGATTATGGCTACACCTTC
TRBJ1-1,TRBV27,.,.,CASSLGTGTEAFF,TGTGCCAGCAGTTTAGGCACAGGGACTGAAGCTTTCTTT
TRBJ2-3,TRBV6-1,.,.,CASSKQFLDTQYF,TGTGCCAGCAGCAAACAATTCTTGGATACGCAGTATTTT
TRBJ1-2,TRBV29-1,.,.,CSVVGGGDYGYTF,TGCAGCGTTGTTGGTGGAGGGGACTATGGCTACACCTTC
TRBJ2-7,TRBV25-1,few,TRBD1,CASSTDRISYEQYF,TGTGCCAGCTCCACGGACAGGATCTCCTACGAGCAGTACTTC
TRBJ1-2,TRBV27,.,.,CASSLAVTNYGYTF,TGTGCCAGCAGTCTTGCGGTTACTAACTATGGCTACACCTTC
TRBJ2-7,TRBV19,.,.,CASKGLRGYEQYF,TGTGCCAGTAAAGGACTCCGTGGCTACGAGCAGTACTTC
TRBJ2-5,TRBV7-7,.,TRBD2,CASSGGGAETQYF,TGTGCCAGCAGTGGCGGGGGGGCAGAGACCCAGTACTTC
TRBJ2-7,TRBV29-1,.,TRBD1,CSVPRPGQGGRVYEQYF,TGCAGCGTTCCAAGGCCGGGACAGGGGGGTAGAGTCTACGAGCAGTACTTC
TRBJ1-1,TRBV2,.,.,CASSAESMNTEAFF,TGTGCCAGCAGTGCGGAGTCAATGAACACTGAAGCTTTCTTT
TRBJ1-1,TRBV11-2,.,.,CASSLVEGSNTEAFF,TGTGCCAGCAGCTTAGTAGAGGGCTCGAACACTGAAGCTTTCTTT
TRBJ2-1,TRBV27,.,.,CASSLSHGGSSYNEQFF,TGTGCCAGCAGCCTAAGTCACGGGGGAAGCTCCTACAATGAGCAGTTCTTC
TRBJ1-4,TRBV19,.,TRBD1,CASRAGQGAHEKLFF,TGTGCCAGTAGGGCTGGACAGGGGGCACATGAAAAACTGTTTTTT
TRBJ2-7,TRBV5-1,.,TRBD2,CASSLGGGGGYEQYF,TGCGCCAGCAGCTTGGGCGGCGGGGGGGGATACGAGCAGTACTTC
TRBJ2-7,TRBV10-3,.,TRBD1,CAISDPGQSSYEQYF,TGTGCCATCAGTGATCCGGGACAGAGCTCCTACGAGCAGTACTTC
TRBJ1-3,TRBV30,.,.,CAWSLSGNTIYF,TGTGCCTGGAGTCTTTCGGGAAACACCATATATTTT
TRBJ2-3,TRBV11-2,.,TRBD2,CASSLGYGTSYSGTDTQYF,TGTGCCAGCAGCTTAGGCTACGGGACTAGCTATTCCGGCACAGATACGCAGTATTTT
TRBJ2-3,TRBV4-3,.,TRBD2,CASSQDSGGPGDTQYF,TGCGCCAGCAGCCAAGACAGCGGGGGCCCGGGAGATACGCAGTATTTT
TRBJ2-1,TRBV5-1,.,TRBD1,CASSLTGEAEQFF,TGCGCCAGCAGCCTGACAGGGGAAGCTGAGCAGTTCTTC
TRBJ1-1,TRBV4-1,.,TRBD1,CASSQGAGGGMNTEAFF,TGCGCCAGCAGCCAAGGGGCAGGGGGAGGAATGAACACTGAAGCTTTCTTT
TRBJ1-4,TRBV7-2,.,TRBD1,CASRPDRDTEKLFF,TGTGCCAGCAGACCGGACAGGGATACCGAAAAACTGTTTTTT
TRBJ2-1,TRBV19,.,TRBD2,CASSIGAGTTYNEQFF,TGTGCCAGTAGTATCGGCGCCGGGACTACCTACAATGAGCAGTTCTTC
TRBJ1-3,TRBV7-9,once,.,CASSLYETAGNTIYF,TGTGCCAGCAGCTTATACGAGACAGCAGGAAACACCATATATTTT
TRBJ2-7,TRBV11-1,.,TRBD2,CASSSGLAGPPGGF,TGTGCCAGCAGCTCGGGACTAGCGGGTCCCCCGGGGGGCTTC
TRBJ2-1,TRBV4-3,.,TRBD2,CASSQDPAAGGPYNEQFF,TGCGCCAGCAGCCAAGATCCGGCAGCGGGGGGCCCCTACAATGAGCAGTTCTTC
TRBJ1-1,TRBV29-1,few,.,CSVELTLGGGAFF,TGCAGCGTTGAGCTCACCCTCGGGGGTGGGGCTTTCTTT
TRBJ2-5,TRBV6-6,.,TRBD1,CASRGQGVQETQYF,TGTGCCAGCAGGGGACAGGGGGTCCAAGAGACCCAGTACTTC
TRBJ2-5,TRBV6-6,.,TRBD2,CASRRTSGVFETQYF,TGTGCCAGCAGGAGGACTAGCGGGGTCTTCGAGACCCAGTACTTC